This T cell receptor (beta chain) was sequenced during a study of somatic mutations in cytotoxic T cells in rheumatoid arthritis. The CDR3 spans 15 residues. Germline V gene data show CDR1 as SGHTA and CDR2 as FQGNSA. The germline V and J ends were trimmed by 1 base and 2 bases, with 10 bases remaining between them. Sequenced by immunoSEQ multiplex PCR; TCRdb stores in-frame clones only, minus some. The table lists around 19,000 clones, approximately 74% of them singletons. Overall study results and limits: TRBV07 showed slight underrepresentation in rheumatoid arthritis patients, unadjusted for multiple comparisons.

As to this clone: Antigen unknown.

Both CD4+ and CD8+ cells were separated through positive magnetic bead selection, and their purity was verified using flow cytometry. The chain uses TRBV7-2 and TRBJ2-3; D is unclear. Specimen: CD8+ T cells sorted from blood. This receptor was identified in a man aged 55-75 years in good health. The CDR3 sequence is CASSLVTVPTDTQYF. In DNA, the CDR3 is TGTGCCAGCAGCTTAGTAACTGTTCCCACAGATACGCAGTATTTT.